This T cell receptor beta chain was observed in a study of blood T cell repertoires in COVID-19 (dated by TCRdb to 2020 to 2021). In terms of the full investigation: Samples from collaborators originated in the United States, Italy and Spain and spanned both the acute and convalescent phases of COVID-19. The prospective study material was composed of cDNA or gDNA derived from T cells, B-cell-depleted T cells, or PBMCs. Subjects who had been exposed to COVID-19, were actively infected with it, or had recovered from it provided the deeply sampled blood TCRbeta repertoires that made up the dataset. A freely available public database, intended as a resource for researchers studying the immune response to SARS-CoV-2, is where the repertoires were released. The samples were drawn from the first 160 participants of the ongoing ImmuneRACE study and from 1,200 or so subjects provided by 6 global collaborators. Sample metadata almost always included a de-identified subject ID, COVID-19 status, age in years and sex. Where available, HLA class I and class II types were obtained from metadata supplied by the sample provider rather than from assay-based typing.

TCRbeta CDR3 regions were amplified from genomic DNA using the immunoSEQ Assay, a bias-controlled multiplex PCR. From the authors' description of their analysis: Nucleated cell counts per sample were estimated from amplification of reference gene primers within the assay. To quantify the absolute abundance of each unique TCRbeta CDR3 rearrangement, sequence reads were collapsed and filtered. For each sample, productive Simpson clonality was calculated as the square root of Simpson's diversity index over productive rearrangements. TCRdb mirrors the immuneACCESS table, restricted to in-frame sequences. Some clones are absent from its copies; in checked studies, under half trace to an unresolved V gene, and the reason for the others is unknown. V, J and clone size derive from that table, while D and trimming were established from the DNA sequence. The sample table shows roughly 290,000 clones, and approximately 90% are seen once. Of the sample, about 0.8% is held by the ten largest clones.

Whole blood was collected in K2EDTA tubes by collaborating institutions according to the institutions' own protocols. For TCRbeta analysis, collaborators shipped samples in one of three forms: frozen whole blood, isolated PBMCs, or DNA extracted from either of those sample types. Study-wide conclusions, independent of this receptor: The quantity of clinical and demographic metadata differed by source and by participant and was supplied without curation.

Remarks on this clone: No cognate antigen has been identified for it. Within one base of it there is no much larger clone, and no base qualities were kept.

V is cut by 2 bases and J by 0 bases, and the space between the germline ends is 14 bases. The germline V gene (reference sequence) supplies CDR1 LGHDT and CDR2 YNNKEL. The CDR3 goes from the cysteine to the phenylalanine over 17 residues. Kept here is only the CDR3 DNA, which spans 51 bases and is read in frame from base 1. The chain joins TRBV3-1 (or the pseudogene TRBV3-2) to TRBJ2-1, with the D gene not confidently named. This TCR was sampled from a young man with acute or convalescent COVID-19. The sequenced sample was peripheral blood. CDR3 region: CASSQPQRSSSYNEQFF. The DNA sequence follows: TGTGCCAGCAGCCAACCCCAAAGGAGCAGCTCCTACAATGAGCAGTTCTTC.